This T cell receptor beta chain was recorded in a study of identical twins. Study-level findings and limits: Models predicted too little out-of-frame TCR alpha sharing in monozygotic twins. The abundant beta clonotypes from cord blood had fewer insertions, and memory repertoires had none of this. Beta out-of-frame sequences showed weaker excess twin sharing.

Regarding this clonotype: Its target is not known.

TCRdb passed the 5' RACE reads through MiXCR, listing each CDR3 protein once. The table has 420,000 or so distinct CDR3 sequences, approximately 18% seen once. V lost 0 bases to trimming and J lost 0 bases, with 14 bases between them. Germline values: CDR1 LGHNA, CDR2 YSLEER. This CDR3 region has 18 residues. The rearrangement links TRBV4-3 to TRBJ2-2; D is possibly TRBD1 (6 bases). The sequencing sample was made of naive T cells sorted from blood. The receptor was isolated from a man aged 45-60 years in good health. Written as DNA, the CDR3 is TGCGCCAGCAGCCAAGATCCCAGGGGCCGCGCGAACACCGGGGAGCTGTTTTTT. Protein: CASSQDPRGRANTGELFF.